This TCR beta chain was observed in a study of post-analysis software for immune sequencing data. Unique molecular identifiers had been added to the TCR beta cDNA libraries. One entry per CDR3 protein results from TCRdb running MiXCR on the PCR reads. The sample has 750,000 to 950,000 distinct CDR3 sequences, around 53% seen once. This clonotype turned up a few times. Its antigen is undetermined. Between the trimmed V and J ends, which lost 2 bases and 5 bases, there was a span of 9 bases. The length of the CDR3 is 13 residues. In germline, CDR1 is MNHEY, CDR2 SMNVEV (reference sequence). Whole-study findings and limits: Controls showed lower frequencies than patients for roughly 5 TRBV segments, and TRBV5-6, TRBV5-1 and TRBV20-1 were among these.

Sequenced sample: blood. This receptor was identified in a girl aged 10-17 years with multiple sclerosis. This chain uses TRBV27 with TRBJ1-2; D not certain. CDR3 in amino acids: CASSLRAGYGYTF. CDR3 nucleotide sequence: TGTGCCAGCAGTTTAAGGGCGGGGTATGGCTACACCTTC.